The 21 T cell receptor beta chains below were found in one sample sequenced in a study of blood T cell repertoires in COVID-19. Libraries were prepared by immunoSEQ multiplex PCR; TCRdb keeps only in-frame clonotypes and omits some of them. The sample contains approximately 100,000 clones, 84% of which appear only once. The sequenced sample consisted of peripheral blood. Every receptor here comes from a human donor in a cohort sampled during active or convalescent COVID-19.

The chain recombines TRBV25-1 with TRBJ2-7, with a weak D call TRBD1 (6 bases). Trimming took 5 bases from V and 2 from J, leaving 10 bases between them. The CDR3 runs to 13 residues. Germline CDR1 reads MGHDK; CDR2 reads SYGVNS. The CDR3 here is CASSYAGAYEQYF. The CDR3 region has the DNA TGTGCCAGCAGTTATGCAGGGGCCTACGAGCAGTACTTC.

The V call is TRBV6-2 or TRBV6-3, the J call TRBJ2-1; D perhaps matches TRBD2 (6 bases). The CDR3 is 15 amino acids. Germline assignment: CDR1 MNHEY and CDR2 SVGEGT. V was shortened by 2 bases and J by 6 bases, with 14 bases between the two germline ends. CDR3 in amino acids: CASSYGGSASNEQFF. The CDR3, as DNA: TGTGCCAGCAGTTACGGGGGGTCTGCTAGCAATGAGCAGTTCTTC.

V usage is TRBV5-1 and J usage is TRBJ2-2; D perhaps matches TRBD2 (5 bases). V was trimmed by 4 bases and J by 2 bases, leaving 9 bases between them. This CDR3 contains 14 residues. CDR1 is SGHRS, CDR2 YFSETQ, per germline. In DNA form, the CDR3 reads TGCGCCAGCAGCGTAGAGGGAAACACCGGGGAGCTGTTTTTT. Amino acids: CASSVEGNTGELFF. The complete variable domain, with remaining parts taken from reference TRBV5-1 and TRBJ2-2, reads KAGVTQTPRYLIKTRGQQVTLSCSPISGHRSVSWYQQTPGQGLQFLFEYFSETQRNKGNFPGRFSGRQFSNSRSEMNVSTLELGDSALYLCASSVEGNTGELFFGEGSRLTVL.

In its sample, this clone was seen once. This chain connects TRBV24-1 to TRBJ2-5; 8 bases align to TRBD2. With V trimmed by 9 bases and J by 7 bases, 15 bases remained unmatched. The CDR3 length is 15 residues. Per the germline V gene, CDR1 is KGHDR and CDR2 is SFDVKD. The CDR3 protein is CATSGSGGGAGTQYF. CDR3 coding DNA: TGTGCCACCTCAGGGTCCGGGGGGGGCGCCGGGACCCAGTACTTC.

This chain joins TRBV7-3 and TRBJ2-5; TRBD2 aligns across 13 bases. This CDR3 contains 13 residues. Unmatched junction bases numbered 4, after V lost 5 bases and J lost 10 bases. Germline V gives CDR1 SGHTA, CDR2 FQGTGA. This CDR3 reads CASSAGTSGNQYF. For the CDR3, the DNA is TGTGCCAGCAGCGCCGGGACTAGCGGGAACCAGTACTTC.

The CDR3 DNA reads as TGCGCCAGCAGCCGGCAGACAGGGATCAATCAGCCCCAGCATTTT. This encodes CASSRQTGINQPQHF. This chain joins TRBV4-1 and TRBJ1-5; 7 bases agree with TRBD1. This CDR3 contains 15 residues. Germline loops: CDR1 MGHRA, CDR2 YSYEKL. Trimming cost V 4 bases and J 3 bases; bases outside gene matches: 6.

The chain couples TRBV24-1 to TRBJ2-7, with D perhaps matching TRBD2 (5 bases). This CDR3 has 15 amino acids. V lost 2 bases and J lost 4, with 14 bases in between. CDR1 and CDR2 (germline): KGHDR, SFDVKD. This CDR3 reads CATSDWETGLYEQYF. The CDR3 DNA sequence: TGTGCCACCAGTGATTGGGAAACGGGATTGTACGAGCAGTACTTC.

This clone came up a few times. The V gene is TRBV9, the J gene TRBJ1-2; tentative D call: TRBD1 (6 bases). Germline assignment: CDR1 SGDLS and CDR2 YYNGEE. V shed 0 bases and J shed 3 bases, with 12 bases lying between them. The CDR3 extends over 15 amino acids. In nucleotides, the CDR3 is TGTGCCAGCAGCGTAGCTACAGGGAGGGACTATGGCTACACCTTC. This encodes CASSVATGRDYGYTF. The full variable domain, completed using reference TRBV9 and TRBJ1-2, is DSGVTQTPKHLITATGQRVTLRCSPRSGDLSVYWYQQSLDQGLQFLIQYYNGEERAKGNILERFSAQQFPDLHSELNLSSLELGDSALYFCASSVATGRDYGYTFGSGTRLTVV.

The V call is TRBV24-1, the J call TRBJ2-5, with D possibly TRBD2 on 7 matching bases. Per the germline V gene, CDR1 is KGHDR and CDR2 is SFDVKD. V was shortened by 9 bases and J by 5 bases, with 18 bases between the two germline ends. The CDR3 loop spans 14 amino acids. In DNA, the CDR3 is TGTGCCACCGCAAGGGGGGGCGCGTCGGAGACCCAGTACTTC. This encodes CATARGGASETQYF.

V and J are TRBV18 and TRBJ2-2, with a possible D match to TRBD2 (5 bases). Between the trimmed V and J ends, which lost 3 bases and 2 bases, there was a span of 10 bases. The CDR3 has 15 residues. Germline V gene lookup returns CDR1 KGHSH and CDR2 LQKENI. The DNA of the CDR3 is TGTGCCAGCTCACCTCGAGCGGAAAACACCGGGGAGCTGTTTTTT. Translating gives CASSPRAENTGELFF.

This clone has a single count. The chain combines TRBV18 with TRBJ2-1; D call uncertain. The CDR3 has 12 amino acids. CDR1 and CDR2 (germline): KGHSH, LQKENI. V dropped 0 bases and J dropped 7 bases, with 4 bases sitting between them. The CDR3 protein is CASSPPANEQFF. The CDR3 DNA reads TGTGCCAGCTCACCACCGGCTAATGAGCAGTTCTTC.

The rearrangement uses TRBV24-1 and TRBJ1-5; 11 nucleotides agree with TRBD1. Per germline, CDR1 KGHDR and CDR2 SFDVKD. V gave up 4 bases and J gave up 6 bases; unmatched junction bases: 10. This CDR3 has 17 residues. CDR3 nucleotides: TGTGCCACCAGTGACCGGACAGGGGGCGTAGATAGTCAGCCCCAGCATTTT. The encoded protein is CATSDRTGGVDSQPQHF.

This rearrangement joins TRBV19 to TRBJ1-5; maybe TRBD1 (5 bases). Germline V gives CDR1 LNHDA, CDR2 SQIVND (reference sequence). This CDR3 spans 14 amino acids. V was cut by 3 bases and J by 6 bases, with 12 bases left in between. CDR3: CASSIGDLGQPQHF. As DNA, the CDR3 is TGTGCCAGTAGTATTGGGGACTTGGGTCAGCCCCAGCATTTT.

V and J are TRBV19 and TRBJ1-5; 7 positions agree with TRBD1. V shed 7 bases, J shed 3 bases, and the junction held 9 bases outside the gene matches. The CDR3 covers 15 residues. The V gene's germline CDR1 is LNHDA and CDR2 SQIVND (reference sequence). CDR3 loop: CASTRGVQNNQPQHF. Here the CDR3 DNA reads TGTGCCAGTACCAGGGGGGTACAGAACAATCAGCCCCAGCATTTT. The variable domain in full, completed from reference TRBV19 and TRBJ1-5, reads DGGITQSPKYLFRKEGQNVTLSCEQNLNHDAMYWYRQDPGQGLRLIYYSQIVNDFQKGDIAEGYSVSREKKESFPLTVTSAQKNPTAFYLCASTRGVQNNQPQHFGDGTRLSIL.

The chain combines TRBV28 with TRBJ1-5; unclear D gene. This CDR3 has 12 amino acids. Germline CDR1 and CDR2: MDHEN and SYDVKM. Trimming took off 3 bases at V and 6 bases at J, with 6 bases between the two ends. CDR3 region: CASSFLRQPQHF. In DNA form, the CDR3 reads TGTGCCAGCAGTTTTCTTCGTCAGCCCCAGCATTTT.

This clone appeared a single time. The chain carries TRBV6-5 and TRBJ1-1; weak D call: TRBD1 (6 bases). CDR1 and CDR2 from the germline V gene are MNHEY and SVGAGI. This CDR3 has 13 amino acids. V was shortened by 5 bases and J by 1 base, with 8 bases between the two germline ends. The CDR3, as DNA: TGTGCCAGCAGTCGAGGGGGGAACACTGAAGCTTTCTTT. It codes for CASSRGGNTEAFF.

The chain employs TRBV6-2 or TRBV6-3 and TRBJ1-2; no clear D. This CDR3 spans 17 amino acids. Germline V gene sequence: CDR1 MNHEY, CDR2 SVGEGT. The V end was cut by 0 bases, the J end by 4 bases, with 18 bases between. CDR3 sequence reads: CASSYSGSLRIAYGYTF. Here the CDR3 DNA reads TGTGCCAGCAGTTACTCGGGCAGCCTACGAATTGCCTATGGCTACACCTTC.

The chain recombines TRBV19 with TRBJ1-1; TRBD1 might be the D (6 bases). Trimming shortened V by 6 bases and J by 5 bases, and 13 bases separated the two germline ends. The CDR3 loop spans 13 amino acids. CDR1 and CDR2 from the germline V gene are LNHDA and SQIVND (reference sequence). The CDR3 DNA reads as TGTGCCAGTAGCCTCCTTCAGGGGACTGAAGCTTTCTTT. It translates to CASSLLQGTEAFF. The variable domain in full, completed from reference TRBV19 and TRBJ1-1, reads DGGITQSPKYLFRKEGQNVTLSCEQNLNHDAMYWYRQDPGQGLRLIYYSQIVNDFQKGDIAEGYSVSREKKESFPLTVTSAQKNPTAFYLCASSLLQGTEAFFGQGTRLTVV.

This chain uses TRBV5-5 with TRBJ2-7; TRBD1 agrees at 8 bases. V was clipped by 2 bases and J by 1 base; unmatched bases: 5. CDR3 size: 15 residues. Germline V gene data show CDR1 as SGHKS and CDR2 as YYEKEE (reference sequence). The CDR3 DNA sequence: TGTGCCAGCAGCTTTGGGGGACAGGCTTCCTACGAGCAGTACTTC. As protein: CASSFGGQASYEQYF.

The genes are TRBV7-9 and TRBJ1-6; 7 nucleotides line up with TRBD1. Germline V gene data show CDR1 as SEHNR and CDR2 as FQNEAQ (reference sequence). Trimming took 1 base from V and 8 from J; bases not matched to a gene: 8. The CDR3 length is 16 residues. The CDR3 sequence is CASSLVRARGDSPLHF. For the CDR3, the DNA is TGTGCCAGCAGCTTAGTCAGGGCCAGGGGGGATTCACCCCTCCACTTT.

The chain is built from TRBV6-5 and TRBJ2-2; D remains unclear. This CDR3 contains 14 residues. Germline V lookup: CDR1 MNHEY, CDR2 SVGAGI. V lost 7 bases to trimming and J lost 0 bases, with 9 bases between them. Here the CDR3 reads CASKYYTNTGELFF. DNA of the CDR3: TGTGCCAGCAAATACTATACGAACACCGGGGAGCTGTTTTTT.